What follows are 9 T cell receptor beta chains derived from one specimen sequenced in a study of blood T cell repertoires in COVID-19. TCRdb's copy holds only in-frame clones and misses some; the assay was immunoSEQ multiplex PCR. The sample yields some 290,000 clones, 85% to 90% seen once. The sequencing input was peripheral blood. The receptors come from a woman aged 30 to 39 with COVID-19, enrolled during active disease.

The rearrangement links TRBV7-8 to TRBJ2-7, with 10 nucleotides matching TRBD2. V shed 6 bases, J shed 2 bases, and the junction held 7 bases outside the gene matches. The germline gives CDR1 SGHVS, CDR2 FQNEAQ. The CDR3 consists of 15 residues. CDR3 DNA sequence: TGTGCCAGCAGTACCGGACTAGCGGTAACCTACGAGCAGTACTTC. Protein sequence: CASSTGLAVTYEQYF.

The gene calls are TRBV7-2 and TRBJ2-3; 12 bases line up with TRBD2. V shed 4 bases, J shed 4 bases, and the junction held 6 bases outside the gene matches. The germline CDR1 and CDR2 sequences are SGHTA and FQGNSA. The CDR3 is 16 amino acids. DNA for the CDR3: TGTGCCAGCAGCTCTAGCGGGAGGGCCGGGTCAGATACGCAGTATTTT. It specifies CASSSSGRAGSDTQYF.

The CDR3 loop reads CATSRDPWTGDEQYF. The CDR3 nucleotides are TGTGCCACCAGCAGAGACCCCTGGACAGGGGACGAGCAGTACTTC. The gene calls are TRBV15 and TRBJ2-7, with TRBD1 identical over 9 bases. V gave up 0 bases and J gave up 5 bases; unmatched junction bases: 5. In germline, CDR1 is LNHNV, CDR2 YYDKDF (reference sequence). The CDR3 is 15 residues long.

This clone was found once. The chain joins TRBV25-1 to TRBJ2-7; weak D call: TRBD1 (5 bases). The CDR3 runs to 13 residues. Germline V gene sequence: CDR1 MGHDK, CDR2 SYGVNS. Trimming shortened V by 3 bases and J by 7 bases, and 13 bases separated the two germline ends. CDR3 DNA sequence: TGTGCCAGCAGTGACTATCAGGGTCTGGAGCAGTACTTC. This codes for CASSDYQGLEQYF.

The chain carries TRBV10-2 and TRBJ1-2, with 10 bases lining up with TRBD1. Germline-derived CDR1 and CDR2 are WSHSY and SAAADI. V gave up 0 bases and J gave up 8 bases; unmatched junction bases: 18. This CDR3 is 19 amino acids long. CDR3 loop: CASSESGGTGARLKLGYTF. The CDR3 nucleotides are TGCGCCAGCAGTGAGTCCGGCGGGACAGGGGCACGGCTGAAATTGGGCTACACCTTC.

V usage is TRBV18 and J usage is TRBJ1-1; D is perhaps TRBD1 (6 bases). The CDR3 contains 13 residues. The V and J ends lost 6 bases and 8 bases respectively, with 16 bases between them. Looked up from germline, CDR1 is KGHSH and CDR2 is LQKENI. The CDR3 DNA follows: TGTGCCAGCTCTTCACTCCAGGGGCGGGAAGCTTTCTTT. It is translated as CASSSLQGREAFF.

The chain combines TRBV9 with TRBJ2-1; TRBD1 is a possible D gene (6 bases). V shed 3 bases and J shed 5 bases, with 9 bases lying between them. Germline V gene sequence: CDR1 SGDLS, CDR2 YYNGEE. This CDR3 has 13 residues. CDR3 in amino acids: CASSDRVNNEQFF. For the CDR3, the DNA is TGTGCCAGCAGCGACAGGGTCAACAATGAGCAGTTCTTC.

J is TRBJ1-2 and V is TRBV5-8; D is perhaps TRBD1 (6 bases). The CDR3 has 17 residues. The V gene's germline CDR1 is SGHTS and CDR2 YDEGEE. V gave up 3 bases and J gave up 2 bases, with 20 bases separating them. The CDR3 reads CASSSGGNRALNYGYTF. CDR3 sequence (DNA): TGTGCCAGCAGCTCCGGGGGGAACAGGGCTCTGAACTATGGCTACACCTTC.

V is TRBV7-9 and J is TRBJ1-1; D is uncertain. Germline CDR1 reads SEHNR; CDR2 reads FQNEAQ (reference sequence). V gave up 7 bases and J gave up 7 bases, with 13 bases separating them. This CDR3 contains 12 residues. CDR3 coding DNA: TGTGCCAGCATCCCGCCCAGGTTTGAAGCTTTCTTT. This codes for CASIPPRFEAFF.